This TCR beta chain was sequenced for a study of neurological immune-mediated disorders. As for the study in general: Multiple sclerosis patients numbered around 35, with around 31 relapsing-remitting and 3 secondary progressive.

Trimming cost V 5 bases and J 6 bases, with 11 bases left between them. Looked up from germline, CDR1 is SNHLY and CDR2 is FYNNEI. This CDR3 is 13 amino acids long. Synthesis of cDNA was carried out by template-switch 5'RACE. The reaction used 10-nucleotide random UMIs. TCRdb redid the calling of the 5' RACE reads with MiXCR, one entry per CDR3 protein. In the table there are roughly 52,000 distinct CDR3 sequences, approximately 3.9% of which are singletons. Study-wide points: Among expanded clones, no CDR3 amino acid sequences were shared across subjects, a pattern suggesting private repertoires in all groups.

Source material was 2 million unsorted PBMCs, stored at -80 °C in RNAlater. Note on this clonotype: Its antigen is still unknown.

Sequenced input: PBMCs. The receptor comes from a man aged 55 to 70 with multiple sclerosis. V and J are TRBV2 and TRBJ1-5; tentative D call: TRBD1 (5 bases). The CDR3 protein is CASSRMGPQPQHF. The CDR3 coding sequence is TGTGCCAGCAGTCGTATGGGACCTCAGCCCCAGCATTTT.